The source of this TCR beta chain is a study of T cell changes during pregnancy in multiple sclerosis. This clone was observed a single time. Produced via immunoSEQ multiplex PCR; TCRdb's table is partial and in-frame only. This sample has tens of thousands of clones, with roughly nine tenths found just once. The CDR3 consists of 16 residues. CDR1 and CDR2 from the germline V gene are SGHTA and FQGNSA. The V segment lost 5 bases and the J segment 0 bases; nucleotides outside the gene matches: 2. The TCR sequence derives from a female donor with multiple sclerosis, enrolled in a pregnancy study. The sample was peripheral blood, taken in the third trimester of pregnancy. The V call is TRBV7-2, the J call TRBJ1-3; 12 bases fit TRBD1. The CDR3 loop is CASSRDRGLSGNTIYF. The CDR3 nucleotides are TGTGCCAGCAGCCGGGACAGGGGGCTCTCTGGAAACACCATATATTTT. The full variable domain, rest sourced from reference TRBV7-2 and TRBJ1-3, is GAGVSQSPSNKVTEKGKDVELRCDPISGHTALYWYRQSLGQGLEFLIYFQGNSAPDKSGLPSDRFSAERTGGSVSTLTIQRTQQEDSAVYLCASSRDRGLSGNTIYFGEGSWLTVV.